This entry is about one T cell receptor (delta chain). A far larger clone is just one base off, so this is likely a read error. Because the CDR3's place on the DNA is in doubt, the DNA is left out and the CDR3 is given as listed by TCRdb. Other DNA sequences within the sample encode an identical CDR3. This entry comes from a study of gamma-delta T cells after stem cell transplantation. The germline CDR1 and CDR2 sequences are NSMFDY and ISSIKDK. The CDR3 has 20 amino acids, counting both end residues. TCRdb reprocessed the RT-PCR reads through CATT. The sample holds about 14,000 delta-chain clones, approximately 8.8% seen once.

The genes are TRAV29/DV5 and TRDJ1. The receptor was derived from a human donor. It is not recorded whose cells these are; they may come from a transplant donor. Sequencing used gamma-delta T cells. The CDR3 is CSVLLCSKRSDPSRQGKLIF.